This T cell receptor (beta chain) originates from a study of T cells after yellow fever vaccination. Study outcomes and limitations: Subsequent to the booster, the majority of primary-vaccination clones reappeared (under 98% CD4, 88% CD8).

Trimming took off 5 bases at V and 4 bases at J, with 17 bases between the two ends. This CDR3 comprises 16 residues. CDR1 and CDR2 from the germline V gene are SGHVS and FNYEAQ. Universal primer sites and UMIs were introduced during 5'RACE template-switching synthesis of TCR cDNA. TCRdb re-derived calls from the 5' RACE reads in MiXCR, one entry per CDR3 protein. The sample includes tens of thousands of distinct CDR3 sequences, 7.1% of them seen just once. This clonotype was counted many times. Its specificity is unknown. The starting material was CD8+ T cells sorted from PBMCs, obtained less than 6 days after the first yellow fever vaccination. This receptor was obtained from a man between 18 and 29 years old who received the YFV17D yellow fever vaccine. V usage is TRBV7-6 and J usage is TRBJ2-2, with D perhaps matching TRBD1 or TRBD2 (5 bases each). The CDR3 loop is CASSPGWQGVTGELFF. Here the CDR3 DNA reads TGTGCCAGCAGCCCCGGATGGCAGGGAGTCACCGGGGAGCTGTTTTTT.